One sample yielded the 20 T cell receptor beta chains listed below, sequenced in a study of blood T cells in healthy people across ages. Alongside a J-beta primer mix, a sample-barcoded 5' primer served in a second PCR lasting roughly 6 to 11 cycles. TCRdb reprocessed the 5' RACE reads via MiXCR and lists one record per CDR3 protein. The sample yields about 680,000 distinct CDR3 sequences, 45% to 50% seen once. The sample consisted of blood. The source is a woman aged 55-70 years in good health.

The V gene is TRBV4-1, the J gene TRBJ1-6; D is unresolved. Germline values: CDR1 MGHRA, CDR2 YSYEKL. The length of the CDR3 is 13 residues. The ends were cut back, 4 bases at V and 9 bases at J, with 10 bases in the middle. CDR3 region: CASSRLAVSPLHF. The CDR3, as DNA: TGCGCCAGCAGCCGCCTGGCGGTTTCACCCCTCCACTTT.

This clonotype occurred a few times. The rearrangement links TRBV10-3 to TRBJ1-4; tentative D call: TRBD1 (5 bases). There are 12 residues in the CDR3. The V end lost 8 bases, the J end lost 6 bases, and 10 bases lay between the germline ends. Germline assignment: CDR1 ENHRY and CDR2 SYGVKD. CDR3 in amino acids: CAIGDRHEKLFF. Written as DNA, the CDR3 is TGTGCCATCGGGGACCGACATGAAAAACTGTTTTTT.

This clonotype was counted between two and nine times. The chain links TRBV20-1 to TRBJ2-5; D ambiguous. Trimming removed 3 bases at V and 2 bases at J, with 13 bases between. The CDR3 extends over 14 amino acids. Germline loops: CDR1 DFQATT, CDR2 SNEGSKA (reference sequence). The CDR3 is CSASGGVAQETQYF. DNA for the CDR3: TGCAGTGCTAGTGGTGGGGTGGCACAAGAGACCCAGTACTTC.

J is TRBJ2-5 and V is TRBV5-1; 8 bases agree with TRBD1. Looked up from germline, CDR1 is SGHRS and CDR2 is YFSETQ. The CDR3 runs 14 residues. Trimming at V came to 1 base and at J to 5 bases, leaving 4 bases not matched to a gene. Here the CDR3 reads CASSLSQGAETQYF. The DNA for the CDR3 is TGCGCCAGCAGCTTGTCGCAGGGGGCGGAGACCCAGTACTTC.

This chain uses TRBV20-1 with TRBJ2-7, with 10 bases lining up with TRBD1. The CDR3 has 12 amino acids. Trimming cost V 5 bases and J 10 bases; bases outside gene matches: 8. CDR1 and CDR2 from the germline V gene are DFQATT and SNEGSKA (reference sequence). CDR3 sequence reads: CSAADRGQAQYF. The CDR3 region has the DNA TGCAGTGCTGCCGACAGGGGGCAGGCCCAGTACTTC.

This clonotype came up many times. The CDR3 spells CASRLSGEQYF. The CDR3, as DNA: TGTGCCAGCAGACTAAGCGGCGAGCAGTACTTC. This sequence joins TRBV12-3 or TRBV12-4 and TRBJ2-7, with D maybe TRBD2 (5 bases). Deletions cut 6 bases from V and 6 bases from J, with 9 bases between. This CDR3 has 11 residues.

The CDR3 reads CASSPAGTGGRPEQFF. In DNA form, the CDR3 reads TGTGCCAGCAGCCCCGCAGGGACAGGGGGCAGGCCTGAGCAGTTCTTC. V usage is TRBV7-2 and J usage is TRBJ2-1; 12 positions agree with TRBD1. The CDR3 is 16 residues long. From germline, CDR1 is SGHTA and CDR2 FQGNSA. V dropped 5 bases and J dropped 9; count of bases not matched to a gene: 11.

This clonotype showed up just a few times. The chain's CDR3 is CSVDDPYLGYGYTF. The CDR3 bases are TGCAGCGTTGACGACCCGTACTTGGGCTATGGCTACACCTTC. The gene calls are TRBV29-1 and TRBJ1-2; D uncertain. Trimming pared 3 bases from V and 4 bases from J, leaving 15 bases between. Germline lookup yields CDR1 SQVTM and CDR2 ANQGSEA. The CDR3 is 14 residues long.

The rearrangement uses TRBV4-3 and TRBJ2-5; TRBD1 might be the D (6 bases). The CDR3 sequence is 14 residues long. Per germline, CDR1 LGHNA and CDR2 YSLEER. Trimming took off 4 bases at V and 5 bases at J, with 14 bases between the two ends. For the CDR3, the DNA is TGCGCCAGCAGCCGAGGACAGAGGTCGGAGACCCAGTACTTC. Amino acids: CASSRGQRSETQYF.

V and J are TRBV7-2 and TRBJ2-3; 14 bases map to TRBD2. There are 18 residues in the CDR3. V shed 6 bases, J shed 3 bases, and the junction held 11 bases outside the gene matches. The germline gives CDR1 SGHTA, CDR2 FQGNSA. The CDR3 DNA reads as TGTGCCAGCAGACTGACTAGCGGGAGGGCCGGTTTGACAGATACGCAGTATTTT. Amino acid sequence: CASRLTSGRAGLTDTQYF.

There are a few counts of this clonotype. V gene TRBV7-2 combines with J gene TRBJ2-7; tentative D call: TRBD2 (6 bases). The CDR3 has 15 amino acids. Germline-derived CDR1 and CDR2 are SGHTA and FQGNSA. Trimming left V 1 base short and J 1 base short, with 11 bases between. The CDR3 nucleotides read TGTGCCAGCAGCTTAGGGCCTCGGGGGTCCTACGAGCAGTACTTC. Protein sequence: CASSLGPRGSYEQYF.

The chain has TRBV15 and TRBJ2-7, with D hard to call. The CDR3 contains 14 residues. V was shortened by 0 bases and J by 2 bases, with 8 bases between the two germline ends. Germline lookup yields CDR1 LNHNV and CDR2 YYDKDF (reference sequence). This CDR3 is CATSREGRAYEQYF. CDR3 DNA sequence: TGTGCCACCAGCAGAGAGGGTAGGGCCTACGAGCAGTACTTC. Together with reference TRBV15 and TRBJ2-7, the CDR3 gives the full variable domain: DAMVIQNPRYQVTQFGKPVTLSCSQTLNHNVMYWYQQKSSQAPKLLFHYYDKDFNNEADTPDNFQSRRPNTSFCFLDIRSPGLGDTAMYLCATSREGRAYEQYFGPGTRLTVT.

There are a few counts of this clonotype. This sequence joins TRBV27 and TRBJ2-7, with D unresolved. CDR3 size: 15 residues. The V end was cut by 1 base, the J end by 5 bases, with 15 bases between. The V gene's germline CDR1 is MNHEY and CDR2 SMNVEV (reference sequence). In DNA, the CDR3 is TGTGCCAGCAGTTTATATATGGCCTCCAGGAACGAGCAGTACTTC. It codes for CASSLYMASRNEQYF.

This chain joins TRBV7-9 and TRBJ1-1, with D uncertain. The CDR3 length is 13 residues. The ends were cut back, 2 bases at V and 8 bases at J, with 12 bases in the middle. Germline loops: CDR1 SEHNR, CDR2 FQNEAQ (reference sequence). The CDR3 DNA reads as TGTGCCAGCAGCTTATACGGAGAGGGAGAAGCTTTCTTT. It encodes CASSLYGEGEAFF.

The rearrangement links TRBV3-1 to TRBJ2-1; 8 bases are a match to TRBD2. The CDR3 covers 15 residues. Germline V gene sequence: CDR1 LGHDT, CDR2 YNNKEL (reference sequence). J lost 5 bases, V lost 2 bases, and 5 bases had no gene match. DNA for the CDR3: TGTGCCAGCAGCCAATCAGCGGGAGCCCACAATGAGCAGTTCTTC. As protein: CASSQSAGAHNEQFF.

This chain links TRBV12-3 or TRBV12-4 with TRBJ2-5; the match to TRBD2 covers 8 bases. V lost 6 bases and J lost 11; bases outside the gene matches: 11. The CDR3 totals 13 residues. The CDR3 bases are TGTGCCAGCAGGAATCTAGCGGGCAATGAGCAGTACTTC. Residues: CASRNLAGNEQYF.

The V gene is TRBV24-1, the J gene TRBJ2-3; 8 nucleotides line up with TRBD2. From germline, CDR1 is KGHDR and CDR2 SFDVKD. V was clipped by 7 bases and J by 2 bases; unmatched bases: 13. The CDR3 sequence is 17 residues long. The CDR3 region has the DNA TGTGCCACCAGCGACCTACTAGCGGTTTCTACCACAGATACGCAGTATTTT. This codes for CATSDLLAVSTTDTQYF.

The CDR3 DNA follows: TGCAGTGCTAGAAAGTTATCCGGGACAGCTTACAATGAGCAGTACTTC. Its protein product is CSARKLSGTAYNEQYF. This chain joins TRBV20-1 and TRBJ2-5, with 7 bases aligning to TRBD1. Germline lookup yields CDR1 DFQATT and CDR2 SNEGSKA (reference sequence). CDR3 size: 16 residues. Unmatched junction bases numbered 20, after V lost 2 bases and J lost 11 bases.

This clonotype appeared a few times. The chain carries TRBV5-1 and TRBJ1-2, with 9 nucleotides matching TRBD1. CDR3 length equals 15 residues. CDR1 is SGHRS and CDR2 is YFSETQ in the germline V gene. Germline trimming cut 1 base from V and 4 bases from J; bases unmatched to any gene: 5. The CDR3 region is CASSLTGGSAYGYTF. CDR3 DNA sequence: TGCGCCAGCAGCTTGACAGGGGGCAGCGCCTATGGCTACACCTTC.

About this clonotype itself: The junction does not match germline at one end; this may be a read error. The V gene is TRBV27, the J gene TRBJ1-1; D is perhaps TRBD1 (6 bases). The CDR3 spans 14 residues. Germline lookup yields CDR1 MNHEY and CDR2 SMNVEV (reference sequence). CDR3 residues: CASSLGEPGAEALF. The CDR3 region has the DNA TGTGCCAGCAGTTTGGGGGAGCCGGGGGCTGAAGCTTTGTTT.